The 32 T cell receptor beta chains in this list originate from one sample, sequenced in a study of beta chain features in type 1 diabetes. The sequenced template was cDNA made from the entire isolated RNA. Libraries were prepared by immunoSEQ multiplex PCR; TCRdb keeps only in-frame clonotypes and omits some of them. Here the sample spans 680,000 or so clones, less than 20% being singletons. The sequenced sample was naive CD4+ T cells from blood. The receptors originated from a man aged 18 to 30 in good health.

V usage is TRBV2 and J usage is TRBJ2-1; either TRBD1 or TRBD2 may supply D (5 bases each). Germline V gene sequence: CDR1 SNHLY, CDR2 FYNNEI. The CDR3 contains 14 residues. The V end lost 11 bases, the J end lost 5 bases, and 19 bases lay between the germline ends. The CDR3 DNA sequence: TGTGCCGGGGATCCGGCAGGGCGGGACAATGAGCAGTTCTTC. Protein product: CAGDPAGRDNEQFF.

This clone was counted only a few times. This chain links TRBV28 with TRBJ2-5; possibly TRBD1 for D (6 bases). Trimming shortened V by 5 bases and J by 4 bases, and 17 bases separated the two germline ends. CDR3 length equals 15 residues. The V gene's germline CDR1 is MDHEN and CDR2 SYDVKM. CDR3 nucleotide sequence: TGTGCCAGCAGTCAAATAGGGGGTGTTGGAGAGACCCAGTACTTC. It codes for CASSQIGGVGETQYF.

This clone was found a few times. The chain recombines TRBV9 with TRBJ2-1, with D possibly being TRBD1 or TRBD2 (5 bases each). Trimming shortened V by 7 bases and J by 0 bases, and 11 bases separated the two germline ends. The germline CDR1 and CDR2 sequences are SGDLS and YYNGEE. This CDR3 spans 14 amino acids. The CDR3 DNA reads TGTGCCAGCGGTAAGGGGAGCTCCTACAATGAGCAGTTCTTC. It codes for CASGKGSSYNEQFF.

This clone was found a few times. The chain joins TRBV14 to TRBJ1-2, with D perhaps TRBD1 (5 bases). The CDR3 length is 14 residues. V was cut by 4 bases and J by 4 bases, with 13 bases left in between. Germline V gene data show CDR1 as SGHDN and CDR2 as FVKESK. DNA of the CDR3: TGTGCCAGCAGCCCGTACAGGCGGAGCTATGGCTACACCTTC. Its translation is CASSPYRRSYGYTF.

V and J are TRBV7-2 and TRBJ1-2; D gene uncertain. Germline CDR1 is SGHTA and CDR2 is FQGNSA. V was trimmed by 2 bases and J by 4 bases, leaving 17 bases between them. The CDR3 totals 16 residues. This CDR3 is CASSLSAARLPYGYTF. In DNA form, the CDR3 reads TGTGCCAGCAGCTTATCGGCCGCTCGCTTACCCTATGGCTACACCTTC.

There are a few counts of this clone. V and J are TRBV7-9 and TRBJ2-1, with 8 bases fitting TRBD2. V lost 6 bases, J lost 4 bases, and 8 bases stayed unmatched. Germline CDR1 reads SEHNR; CDR2 reads FQNEAQ (reference sequence). The CDR3 has 15 amino acids. This chain's CDR3 is CASRFPTSGYNEQFF. CDR3 DNA: TGTGCCAGCAGATTCCCTACTAGCGGTTACAATGAGCAGTTCTTC. Full variable domain (outside the CDR3, taken from reference TRBV7-9 and TRBJ2-1): DTGVSQNPRHKITKRGQNVTFRCDPISEHNRLYWYRQTLGQGPEFLTYFQNEAQLEKSRLLSDRFSAERPKGSFSTLEIQRTEQGDSAMYLCASRFPTSGYNEQFFGPGTRLTVL.

This clone was detected only a few times. CDR3 protein: CASSLRLGNTEAFF. The CDR3 DNA reads TGTGCCAGCAGCTTAAGGTTGGGGAACACTGAAGCTTTCTTT. This chain uses TRBV7-2 with TRBJ1-1; no clear D. With 2 bases removed from V and 1 base from J, the gap between germline ends came to 8 bases. Germline CDR1 and CDR2: SGHTA and FQGNSA. This CDR3 has 14 amino acids.

The chain combines TRBV29-1 with TRBJ1-2, with TRBD1 as a possible D gene (6 bases). Trimming stripped 6 bases from V and 7 bases from J, with 18 bases between. Germline lookup yields CDR1 SQVTM and CDR2 ANQGSEA. This CDR3 has 13 residues. CDR3 residues: CSVGGQMGFGYTF. DNA for the CDR3: TGCAGCGTAGGGGGTCAGATGGGATTTGGCTACACCTTC.

This clone occurred a few times. This chain links TRBV9 with TRBJ1-5, with TRBD1 as a possible D gene (5 bases). Trimming took off 0 bases at V and 4 bases at J, with 8 bases between the two ends. Germline V gives CDR1 SGDLS, CDR2 YYNGEE. The CDR3 is 14 residues long. The CDR3 DNA reads as TGTGCCAGCAGCGTAGACCAGGGAAATCAGCCCCAGCATTTT. Translation gives CASSVDQGNQPQHF.

The J gene is TRBJ1-5, the V gene TRBV6-5; possible D gene TRBD1, 6 bases. Looked up from germline, CDR1 is MNHEY and CDR2 is SVGAGI. The germline V and J ends were trimmed by 2 bases and 2 bases, with 10 bases remaining between them. This CDR3 has 15 amino acids. This CDR3 is CASSYRGSGNQPQHF. The DNA for the CDR3 is TGTGCCAGCAGTTACAGGGGGAGCGGCAATCAGCCCCAGCATTTT.

This clone has more than one count but fewer than ten. The chain links TRBV7-2 to TRBJ1-4, with D possibly being TRBD1 (5 bases). The V and J ends lost 3 bases and 3 bases respectively, with 11 bases between them. CDR3 size: 15 residues. Germline V gene lookup returns CDR1 SGHTA and CDR2 FQGNSA. CDR3 region: CASSFRAWANEKLFF. In DNA, the CDR3 is TGTGCCAGCAGCTTCAGGGCCTGGGCTAATGAAAAACTGTTTTTT.

The sample holds a few counts of this clone. The sample holds other DNA sequences that translate to the same CDR3. The V gene is TRBV5-4, the J gene TRBJ1-5, with TRBD1 identical over 8 bases. CDR3 length: 15 amino acids. The germline V gene has CDR1 SGHNT and CDR2 YYREEE (reference sequence). With 2 bases clipped from V and 2 bases from J, the junction kept 3 bases outside the gene matches. The CDR3 sequence is CASSLAGQGNQPQHF. CDR3 coding DNA: TGTGCCAGCAGCTTAGCGGGACAGGGCAATCAGCCCCAGCATTTT.

The rearrangement uses TRBV7-2 and TRBJ2-6; unclear D gene. The V gene lost 0 bases and the J gene lost 0 bases, with 6 bases spanning the gap. CDR1 and CDR2 (germline): SGHTA, FQGNSA. The CDR3 is 16 amino acids. The CDR3 loop is CASSLARTSGANVLTF. CDR3 DNA sequence: TGTGCCAGCAGCTTAGCACGGACCTCTGGGGCCAACGTCCTGACTTTC.

This clone was observed a few times. In DNA form, the CDR3 reads TGTGCCAGCAGCTTCGACAGGGGGCGAGGCTACGAGCAGTACTTC. It is translated as CASSFDRGRGYEQYF. The chain is built from TRBV5-4 and TRBJ2-7; 10 positions agree with TRBD1. This CDR3 has 15 amino acids. V lost 2 bases to trimming and J lost 3 bases; unmatched junction nucleotides: 5. The germline V gene has CDR1 SGHNT and CDR2 YYREEE (reference sequence).

This clone was recorded a few times. The rearrangement joins TRBV28 to TRBJ2-7; D ambiguous. The CDR3 length is 16 residues. Trimming removed 2 bases from V and 0 bases from J, with 14 bases in between. The V gene's germline CDR1 is MDHEN and CDR2 SYDVKM. The CDR3 DNA follows: TGTGCCAGCAGTTTAAATAACCCGTGGGCCTCCTACGAGCAGTACTTC. Translated: CASSLNNPWASYEQYF.

The rearrangement links TRBV7-9 to TRBJ2-6; no firm D call. Germline CDR1 reads SEHNR; CDR2 reads FQNEAQ (reference sequence). The ends were cut back, 3 bases at V and 0 bases at J, with 9 bases in the middle. This CDR3 has 16 residues. The CDR3 spells CASSFTVGSGANVLTF. In nucleotides, the CDR3 is TGTGCCAGCAGCTTCACGGTCGGCTCTGGGGCCAACGTCCTGACTTTC.

This chain joins TRBV7-6 and TRBJ2-6; tentatively, D is TRBD1 (6 bases). The V gene's germline CDR1 is SGHVS and CDR2 FNYEAQ. This CDR3 is 17 amino acids long. Trimming pared 3 bases from V and 1 base from J, leaving 13 bases between. Written as DNA, the CDR3 is TGTGCCAGCAGCTTTAGGGGGTCGGGTTCTGGGGCCAACGTCCTGACTTTC. Translating it yields CASSFRGSGSGANVLTF. The whole variable domain, remainder taken from reference TRBV7-6 and TRBJ2-6, is GAGVSQSPRYKVTKRGQDVALRCDPISGHVSLYWYRQALGQGPEFLTYFNYEAQQDKSGLPNDRFSAERPEGSISTLTIQRTEQRDSAMYRCASSFRGSGSGANVLTFGAGSRLTVL.

About this clone itself: Relative to the germline gene, one junction end is altered; a read error may explain this. V usage is TRBV18 and J usage is TRBJ2-3; the D gene is possibly TRBD2 (5 bases). CDR3 length: 14 residues. CDR1 KGHSH and CDR2 LQKENI come from the germline V gene. For the CDR3, the DNA is TGTGCCAGCTCCCCACTAGTAAGCGCGGATACGCAGTATTTT. This sequence encodes CASSPLVSADTQYF.

This clone was counted only a few times. This chain connects TRBV19 to TRBJ2-7; D possibly corresponds to TRBD1 (7 bases). V lost 3 bases and J lost 1, with 13 bases in between. The CDR3 is 15 residues long. CDR1 and CDR2 from the germline V gene are LNHDA and SQIVND (reference sequence). The CDR3 DNA reads as TGTGCCAGTAGTATTATCTCAGGGGGGTCCTACGAGCAGTACTTC. Its translation is CASSIISGGSYEQYF.

This clone was detected a few times. The chain joins TRBV5-1 to TRBJ1-1; 8 bases line up with TRBD1. There are 20 residues in the CDR3. Trimming cost V 0 bases and J 1 base; bases outside gene matches: 17. Germline loops: CDR1 SGHRS, CDR2 YFSETQ. Here the CDR3 DNA reads TGCGCCAGCAGCTTGGCCCTAGCCGTTCGGGACAGGTGGCCGAACACTGAAGCTTTCTTT. This encodes CASSLALAVRDRWPNTEAFF.

This clone turned up a few times. The chain recombines TRBV4-3 with TRBJ2-4, with D possibly being TRBD2 (5 bases). Germline V CDR1 and CDR2: LGHNA, YSLEER. Trimming took 4 bases from V and 7 from J, leaving 17 bases between them. The CDR3 contains 15 residues. The CDR3 bases are TGCGCCAGCAGCCCAGCTAGCCTAATCGGTAACATTCAGTACTTC. Translated, it gives CASSPASLIGNIQYF.

The chain employs TRBV5-1 and TRBJ2-1; 9 positions match TRBD1. Unmatched junction bases numbered 13, after V lost 9 bases and J lost 12 bases. This CDR3 is 13 amino acids long. Per germline, CDR1 SGHRS and CDR2 YFSETQ. This CDR3 reads CATKDTGGLGQFF. In nucleotides, the CDR3 is TGCGCCACCAAGGACACAGGGGGCTTGGGGCAGTTCTTC.

As to this clone: This same CDR3 is encoded by further DNA sequences in the sample. In DNA, the CDR3 is TGCAGTGCTAGACGGAACTACGAGCAGTACTTC. Encoded protein: CSARRNYEQYF. The gene calls are TRBV20-1 and TRBJ2-7; D is unclear. The length of the CDR3 is 11 residues. V lost 2 bases, J lost 3 bases, and 5 bases lay in between. Germline V gene sequence: CDR1 DFQATT, CDR2 SNEGSKA (reference sequence).

This clone has just a few counts. This sequence joins TRBV5-6 and TRBJ1-1; D unclear. This CDR3 comprises 12 residues. V lost 1 base to trimming and J lost 10 bases, with 11 bases between them. CDR1 SGHDT and CDR2 YYEEEE come from the germline V gene. The CDR3 region has the DNA TGTGCCAGCAGCTTGAGACCGGACGTAGCTTTCTTT. The encoded protein is CASSLRPDVAFF.

V and J are TRBV19 and TRBJ2-1; tentatively, D is TRBD1 (6 bases). Germline V gene lookup returns CDR1 LNHDA and CDR2 SQIVND (reference sequence). The CDR3 is 15 amino acids. Trimming took 5 bases from V and 5 from J, leaving 16 bases between them. In nucleotides, the CDR3 is TGTGCCAGTAGTGTCCGGGACATTGGAAACAATGAGCAGTTCTTC. Its translation is CASSVRDIGNNEQFF.

About this clone itself: It may be a read error: a sequence one base away is much more abundant. The genes are TRBV13 and TRBJ1-1, with no clear D. The V end lost 4 bases, the J end lost 1 base, and 16 bases lay between the germline ends. CDR3 length: 16 amino acids. Germline V CDR1 and CDR2: PRHDT, FYEKMQ (reference sequence). The CDR3 is CASSSPRRVSNTEAFF. The CDR3 DNA is TGTGCCAGCAGCTCTCCCAGACGGGTTTCGAACACTGAAGCTTTCTTT. Full variable domain (remainder filled in from reference TRBV13 and TRBJ1-1): AAGVIQSPRHLIKEKRETATLKCYPIPRHDTVYWYQQGPGQDPQFLISFYEKMQSDKGSIPDRFSAQQFSDYHSELNMSSLELGDSALYFCASSSPRRVSNTEAFFGQGTRLTVV.

The V and J genes are TRBV18 and TRBJ1-1; 9 nucleotides align to TRBD1. The germline V gene has CDR1 KGHSH and CDR2 LQKENI. The CDR3 covers 15 residues. With 3 bases clipped from V and 5 bases from J, the junction kept 7 bases outside the gene matches. As DNA, the CDR3 is TGTGCCAGCTCACCTGGACAGGGGCGGTATACTGAAGCTTTCTTT. Translating gives CASSPGQGRYTEAFF.

The CDR3 nucleotides are TGCGCCAGCAGCCAGGCCGGGACAGGGAAATACGAGCAGTACTTC. It yields the protein CASSQAGTGKYEQYF. This rearrangement joins TRBV4-1 to TRBJ2-7; the match to TRBD1 covers 9 bases. The CDR3 covers 15 residues. Trimming at V came to 3 bases and at J to 4 bases, leaving 7 bases not matched to a gene. CDR1 is MGHRA, CDR2 YSYEKL, per germline.

This clone was seen just once. V is TRBV5-1 and J is TRBJ2-3, with a possible D match to TRBD2 (7 bases). Germline V gene sequence: CDR1 SGHRS, CDR2 YFSETQ. This CDR3 is built from 18 residues. V lost 3 bases to trimming and J lost 1 base, with 21 bases between them. The CDR3 nucleotides read TGCGCCAGCAGCTGGGAGGGGACAAGAAAGCTTCGCACAGATACGCAGTATTTT. This translates into CASSWEGTRKLRTDTQYF. Drawing the rest from reference TRBV5-1 and TRBJ2-3, the complete variable domain is KAGVTQTPRYLIKTRGQQVTLSCSPISGHRSVSWYQQTPGQGLQFLFEYFSETQRNKGNFPGRFSGRQFSNSRSEMNVSTLELGDSALYLCASSWEGTRKLRTDTQYFGPGTRLTVL.

The chain employs TRBV5-6 and TRBJ1-3; 7 nucleotides agree with TRBD1. Germline CDR1 and CDR2: SGHDT and YYEEEE. CDR3 size: 18 residues. V was clipped by 4 bases and J by 0 bases; unmatched bases: 13. CDR3 in amino acids: CASSRTGERVYSGNTIYF. CDR3 bases: TGTGCCAGCAGCCGCACAGGGGAGCGGGTTTACTCTGGAAACACCATATATTTT.

The CDR3 loop is CASSLRGLNSPLHF. As DNA, the CDR3 is TGTGCCAGCAGTTTGAGGGGGCTTAATTCACCCCTCCACTTT. The gene calls are TRBV27 and TRBJ1-6; 7 bases agree with TRBD1. CDR1 and CDR2 from the germline V gene are MNHEY and SMNVEV (reference sequence). The CDR3 sequence is 14 residues long. V lost 3 bases and J lost 6; bases outside the gene matches: 2.

The chain uses TRBV4-3 and TRBJ2-4, with D possibly matching TRBD2 (6 bases). V lost 0 bases and J lost 3, with 18 bases in between. Germline V lookup: CDR1 LGHNA, CDR2 YSLEER. This CDR3 is built from 18 residues. CDR3 in amino acids: CASSQEPDGGLGKNIQYF. In DNA, the CDR3 is TGCGCCAGCAGCCAAGAGCCAGACGGGGGTTTGGGCAAAAACATTCAGTACTTC.